One sample yielded the 5 T cell receptor beta chains listed below, sequenced in a study of high-grade serous ovarian cancer treatment subgroups (dated by TCRdb to the early 2020s). The library was built by means of the immunoSEQ multiplex PCR assay. Entries here come from immuneACCESS through TCRdb and include only in-frame sequences with V and J called. Some clones fail to appear in such tables; in the studies checked, an unresolved V gene covers under half of the shortfall, and the cause of the remainder is unknown. This sample is represented by about 39,000 clones; roughly 83% of them were singletons. The top ten constitute roughly 3% of the sample. Tumor samples were obtained before definitive surgery or chemotherapy. Sequencing was done on a sample of tumor tissue. The origin of the receptors is a human donor with high-grade serous ovarian cancer.

The V gene is TRBV19, the J gene TRBJ2-2; 12 bases map to TRBD2. There are 15 residues in the CDR3. The germline gives CDR1 LNHDA, CDR2 SQIVND (reference sequence). The ends lost 5 bases at V and 5 bases at J; junction bases unmatched: 3. CDR3 nucleotides: TGTGCCAGTAGTCCCGGACTAGCGGGGACCGGGGAGCTGTTTTTT. This codes for CASSPGLAGTGELFF.

The chain links TRBV4-1 to TRBJ2-1, with TRBD2 identical over 7 bases. CDR1 and CDR2 from the germline V gene are MGHRA and YSYEKL. V shed 3 bases and J 7 bases; nucleotides not matched to a gene: 12. The CDR3 is 16 residues long. The CDR3 is CASSQDEGGPGNEQFF. The CDR3 DNA sequence: TGCGCCAGCAGCCAGGACGAGGGAGGGCCAGGGAATGAGCAGTTCTTC.

The gene calls are TRBV4-1 and TRBJ2-3; D unclear. Germline V gives CDR1 MGHRA, CDR2 YSYEKL. The length of the CDR3 is 11 residues. V gave up 3 bases and J gave up 4 bases, with 2 bases separating them. Written as DNA, the CDR3 is TGCGCCAGCAGCCATGCAGATACGCAGTATTTT. Translation gives CASSHADTQYF.

The V gene is TRBV27, the J gene TRBJ2-5; D is possibly TRBD2 (6 bases). CDR1 is MNHEY, CDR2 SMNVEV, per germline (reference sequence). Trimming removed 6 bases from V and 2 bases from J, with 16 bases in between. There are 15 residues in the CDR3. This chain's CDR3 is CASSFSLARQETQYF. The CDR3 nucleotides read TGTGCCAGCAGCTTTTCCCTAGCGCGGCAAGAGACCCAGTACTTC.

The rearrangement joins TRBV5-1 to TRBJ2-5; D remains unclear. The CDR3 length is 13 residues. From germline, CDR1 is SGHRS and CDR2 YFSETQ. V was shortened by 4 bases and J by 3 bases, with 10 bases between the two germline ends. CDR3 sequence: CASSIGFEETQYF. CDR3 nucleotide sequence: TGCGCCAGCAGCATAGGTTTTGAAGAGACCCAGTACTTC.